This note documents a single T cell receptor (beta chain) sequence. This sample was included in a study of blood T cell repertoires in COVID-19. Study at large: PBMCs, B-cell-depleted T cells, or T cells were the source of the cDNA or gDNA that made up the material.

The germline gives CDR1 LGHDT, CDR2 YNNKEL (reference sequence). The CDR3 is 15 residues long. The ends were cut back, 0 bases at V and 4 bases at J, with 12 bases in the middle. Data came from immunoSEQ multiplex PCR; TCRdb stores just in-frame clones and leaves some out. This repertoire shows more than 100,000 clones, over 75% found once; its top ten account for more than 2%. Source material: peripheral blood. This TCR derives from an older man with active COVID-19. V gene TRBV3-1 (or the pseudogene TRBV3-2) combines with J gene TRBJ1-2, with D unclear. The CDR3 DNA follows: TGTGCCAGCAGCCAAGATATGGTTAGTATCTATGGCTACACCTTC. Encoded protein: CASSQDMVSIYGYTF.